This T cell receptor (beta chain) came from a study of T-cell reconstitution after alpha-beta-depleted transplantation in children. Broader study findings: Day-60 TCRbeta diversity that was high in some patients was derived from surviving recipient T cells and thymic progenitors. Newly produced T cells mostly provided counts and TCRbeta diversity after one year, as hyperexpanded clones declined.

This clonotype is classed as medium-sized. Its antigen is still unknown. This CDR3 comprises 18 residues. Germline V CDR1 and CDR2: SGHRS, YFSETQ. With V trimmed by 0 bases and J by 0 bases, 6 bases remained unmatched. Unique molecular identifiers were used to barcode this TCRbeta library. MiXCR was run by TCRdb on the PCR reads, yielding one entry per CDR3 protein. Seen here are approximately 7,100 distinct CDR3 sequences, 16% observed once, and the top ten hold 13% to 15%. The receptor was isolated from a boy younger than 10 with acute lymphoblastic leukemia, due to receive a stem cell transplant. The material sequenced was PBMCs, taken before TCRalphabeta/CD19-depleted stem cell transplant. The V gene is TRBV5-1, the J gene TRBJ2-1; 10 positions match TRBD2. As DNA, the CDR3 is TGCGCCAGCAGCTTGGTACTAGCGGGGAGGGGCTCCTACAATGAGCAGTTCTTC. Its translation is CASSLVLAGRGSYNEQFF.